This TCR beta chain was sequenced in a study of T cell responses to AZD1222 COVID-19 vaccine. Findings of the study overall: Among the donors, most were white British and more were female, and clonal diversity was possibly underestimated. Repertoire sampling happened only post peak T cell response. Spike was spanned by vaccine-associated CD4 TCRs, with dominance at 160-218 and 743-854. Per reports, nearly half of all spike-specific TCRs target regions that are unmutated in variants.

The method was immunoSEQ multiplex PCR; TCRdb's version includes in-frame clones alone and lacks a portion of them. This sample yields about 140,000 clones, of which 75% to 95% are seen a single time; around 3% belongs to the top ten. A word on this clone: Its antigen is unidentified. Distinct nucleotide sequences in the sample also encode this CDR3.

CDR3 size: 11 residues. The germline gives CDR1 MDHEN, CDR2 SYDVKM. V was trimmed by 2 bases and J by 7 bases, leaving 3 bases between them. The sequence was collected from an adult in good health. This sequence joins TRBV28 and TRBJ1-5, with unresolved D. The source was peripheral blood, collected on day 0 of AZD1222 vaccination. CDR3 sequence reads: CASSLNQPQHF. The CDR3 nucleotides are TGTGCCAGCAGTTTAAACCAGCCCCAGCATTTT.